These 14 T cell receptor beta chains were all obtained from the same sample, sequenced in a study of T cells after yellow fever vaccination (dated by TCRdb to between 2018 and 2020). This specimen's treatment or condition label, interpreted: live attenuated yellow fever vaccine strain. Libraries were built with 5' RACE. TCRdb records Illumina NovaSeq 6000 as the sequencer. Through fastp at Q25 and MiXCR, TCRdb rebuilt clones from the public reads, retaining in-frame beta chains. Rows are unified per CDR3 protein, each entry keeping the most common DNA and genes. For this sample the table gives over 300,000 distinct CDR3 sequences, of which roughly 4% were detected only once. Together, the top ten hold about a quarter of the sample. The source was PBMCs, collected on the day of the yellow fever booster vaccination. These receptors all come from a man aged 18 to 29 who received the YFV17D yellow fever vaccine.

This clonotype was recorded a few times. The V gene is TRBV3-1, the J gene TRBJ1-5; D unclear. The CDR3 consists of 12 residues. Germline values: CDR1 LGHDT, CDR2 YNNKEL (reference sequence). V was pared by 1 base and J by 9 bases, with 7 bases between. The DNA of the CDR3 is TGTGCCAGCAGCCAAGCGGCGGGGCCCCAGCATTTT. Amino acids: CASSQAAGPQHF.

This chain joins TRBV9 and TRBJ2-3; D is undetermined. V was shortened by 3 bases and J by 4 bases, with 9 bases between the two germline ends. Germline V lookup: CDR1 SGDLS, CDR2 YYNGEE. The CDR3 is 13 residues long. Here the CDR3 reads CASSGYTSDTQYF. DNA of the CDR3: TGTGCCAGCAGCGGATATACTTCAGATACGCAGTATTTT. Full variable domain (outside the CDR3, taken from reference TRBV9 and TRBJ2-3): DSGVTQTPKHLITATGQRVTLRCSPRSGDLSVYWYQQSLDQGLQFLIQYYNGEERAKGNILERFSAQQFPDLHSELNLSSLELGDSALYFCASSGYTSDTQYFGPGTRLTVL.

The rearrangement uses TRBV6-6 and TRBJ1-2; TRBD1 matches at 9 bases. With V trimmed by 4 bases and J by 7 bases, 10 bases remained unmatched. Germline V gene lookup returns CDR1 MNHNY and CDR2 SVGAGI (reference sequence). This CDR3 has 15 residues. The DNA of the CDR3 is TGTGCCAGCAGTTCCCCCGGACAGGGGTATATTGGCTACACCTTC. Translated, it gives CASSSPGQGYIGYTF.

This clonotype occurred many times. The chain recombines TRBV11-2 with TRBJ1-4, with TRBD1 as a possible D gene (5 bases). V lost 0 bases and J 0 bases, leaving 11 bases between the germline ends. This CDR3 is built from 17 residues. The V gene's germline CDR1 is SGHAT and CDR2 FQNNGV. CDR3 loop: CASSLDAGKATNEKLFF. The CDR3 DNA reads as TGTGCCAGCAGCTTAGATGCAGGGAAGGCAACTAATGAAAAACTGTTTTTT.

This clonotype was detected ten times or more. The V and J genes are TRBV5-1 and TRBJ1-1; the D is unclear. The CDR3 is 12 amino acids. CDR1 and CDR2 from the germline V gene are SGHRS and YFSETQ. V lost 0 bases to trimming and J lost 5 bases, with 5 bases between them. CDR3 coding DNA: TGCGCCAGCAGCTTGGACTGGACTGAAGCTTTCTTT. Protein sequence: CASSLDWTEAFF.

Only a few counts were recorded for this clonotype. The chain combines TRBV10-3 with TRBJ2-2; tentatively, D is TRBD2 (5 bases). Germline CDR1 reads ENHRY; CDR2 reads SYGVKD. The CDR3 totals 14 residues. V lost 2 bases and J 3 bases, leaving 7 bases between the germline ends. The CDR3 loop is CAISEIGDTGELFF. In nucleotides, the CDR3 is TGTGCCATCAGTGAGATCGGGGACACCGGGGAGCTGTTTTTT.

This clonotype was observed at least ten times. V gene TRBV7-3 combines with J gene TRBJ2-1; D perhaps matches TRBD1 (6 bases). The CDR3 extends over 14 amino acids. Trimming removed 5 bases at V and 13 bases at J, with 21 bases between. Per germline, CDR1 SGHTA and CDR2 FQGTGA. The CDR3 DNA follows: TGTGCCAGCAGCCTAGGGTCAGGGGCGGTAGAACAGTTCTTC. This gives the protein CASSLGSGAVEQFF.

This clonotype was counted ten times or more. The genes are TRBV6-5 and TRBJ2-3; 8 bases are a match to TRBD2. This CDR3 is built from 20 residues. Trimming removed 5 bases from V and 6 bases from J; junction bases left unmatched: 25. Germline CDR1 is MNHEY and CDR2 is SVGAGI. CDR3 coding DNA: TGTGCCAGCAGTGAATACGGGACGTTTAGCGGGACCACGGTTGGGGATACGCAGTATTTT. Its translation: CASSEYGTFSGTTVGDTQYF.

The table lists this clonotype with many counts. The J gene is TRBJ2-4, the V gene TRBV7-2; no clear D gene. V was shortened by 5 bases and J by 4 bases, with 3 bases between the two germline ends. CDR1 and CDR2 from the germline V gene are SGHTA and FQGNSA. This CDR3 contains 11 residues. This chain's CDR3 is CASSQKNIQYF. The CDR3 region has the DNA TGTGCCAGCAGCCAAAAAAACATTCAGTACTTC.

This clonotype occurred many times. V is TRBV4-3 and J is TRBJ2-3, with unresolved D. This CDR3 region has 17 residues. Germline V gives CDR1 LGHNA, CDR2 YSLEER. V was cut by 2 bases and J by 0 bases, with 15 bases left in between. The chain's CDR3 is CASSQFSRLTSTDTQYF. The CDR3 DNA follows: TGCGCCAGCAGCCAATTCTCTAGGCTTACAAGCACAGATACGCAGTATTTT.

J is TRBJ1-1 and V is TRBV6-5, with D perhaps TRBD1 (5 bases). This CDR3 spans 11 amino acids. Germline V gene data show CDR1 as MNHEY and CDR2 as SVGAGI. Trimming removed 5 bases from V and 10 bases from J, with 11 bases in between. The CDR3 here is CASSGGGLAFF. The DNA of the CDR3 is TGTGCCAGCAGTGGGGGGGGTTTAGCTTTCTTT.

Only a few counts were recorded for this clonotype. The J gene is TRBJ2-7, the V gene TRBV30; tentatively, D is TRBD1 (6 bases). Germline V lookup: CDR1 GTSNPN, CDR2 SVGIG (reference sequence). There are 12 residues in the CDR3. The CDR3 is CARGGRGNEQYF. The CDR3 DNA is TGTGCGCGTGGAGGCAGGGGAAACGAGCAGTACTTC.

The chain combines TRBV4-1 with TRBJ2-1; TRBD1 matches at 7 bases. Germline assignment: CDR1 MGHRA and CDR2 YSYEKL. V shed 4 bases, J shed 1 base, and the junction held 10 bases outside the gene matches. This CDR3 is 17 amino acids long. The CDR3 spells CASSLTRQGGSYNEQFF. The CDR3 nucleotides are TGCGCCAGCAGCCTGACTCGACAGGGTGGATCCTACAATGAGCAGTTCTTC.

This clonotype was detected many times. This chain links TRBV20-1 with TRBJ1-5; TRBD1 agrees at 9 bases. The length of the CDR3 is 15 residues. Per the germline V gene, CDR1 is DFQATT and CDR2 is SNEGSKA (reference sequence). Germline trimming cut 5 bases from V and 7 bases from J; bases unmatched to any gene: 12. In DNA, the CDR3 is TGCAGTGCTGACCCCCCGGGACAGGGAAGCCAGCCCCAGCATTTT. Its protein is CSADPPGQGSQPQHF.